The 16 T cell receptor beta chains given below trace back to one sample, sequenced in a study of cytomegalovirus exposure and HLA in healthy donors. The PCR employed 60 Vbeta primers together with 13 Jbeta primers. Only in-frame clones appear in the TCRdb table, and some are missing; sequencing was by immunoSEQ multiplex PCR. In the table there are about 140,000 clones, nearly 80% of which are singletons. Input material: PBMCs. Receptor source: a male donor in good health and CMV-seronegative.

The V gene is TRBV5-6, the J gene TRBJ2-5, with D possibly being TRBD1 (6 bases). The J call may be wrong; the DNA end is better matched by TRBJ2-7. This CDR3 comprises 14 residues. CDR1 and CDR2 (germline): SGHDT, YYEEEE. CDR3 DNA sequence: TGTGCCAGCAGCTCCGGGACAAACACCTACGAGCAGTACTTC. Protein: CASSSGTNTYEQYF.

This clone was seen more than once but under ten times. This rearrangement joins TRBV27 to TRBJ1-2; unclear D gene. The CDR3 runs to 15 residues. The V gene's germline CDR1 is MNHEY and CDR2 SMNVEV (reference sequence). V lost 5 bases, J lost 1 base, and 14 bases lay in between. The CDR3 sequence is CASSPYTKSNYGYTF. CDR3 bases: TGTGCCAGCAGTCCATACACAAAAAGTAACTATGGCTACACCTTC.

Here the CDR3 DNA reads TGTGCCAGTAGTAGGGAGAGAAGCACAGATACGCAGTATTTT. Amino acids: CASSRERSTDTQYF. The rearrangement uses TRBV19 and TRBJ2-3, with a possible D match to TRBD2 (5 bases). V was clipped by 4 bases and J by 0 bases, with 8 bases between them. The CDR3 covers 14 residues. Germline loops: CDR1 LNHDA, CDR2 SQIVND (reference sequence). The full variable domain, completed using reference TRBV19 and TRBJ2-3, is DGGITQSPKYLFRKEGQNVTLSCEQNLNHDAMYWYRQDPGQGLRLIYYSQIVNDFQKGDIAEGYSVSREKKESFPLTVTSAQKNPTAFYLCASSRERSTDTQYFGPGTRLTVL.

This clone was found a few times. J is TRBJ2-7 and V is TRBV6-5; tentative D call: TRBD1 (5 bases). The germline V and J ends were trimmed by 4 bases and 2 bases, with 12 bases remaining between them. Germline CDR1 is MNHEY and CDR2 is SVGAGI. The length of the CDR3 is 14 residues. The CDR3 nucleotides are TGTGCCAGCAGTTCTCCAGGGTCTGCCTACGAGCAGTACTTC. It translates to CASSSPGSAYEQYF.

This clone showed up just a few times. This chain connects TRBV9 to TRBJ1-6; D is possibly TRBD1 (6 bases). This CDR3 comprises 17 residues. The ends were cut back, 0 bases at V and 1 base at J, with 11 bases in the middle. CDR1 and CDR2 (germline): SGDLS, YYNGEE. The CDR3, as DNA: TGTGCCAGCAGCGTAGACAGGGTTGGGTCCTATAATTCACCCCTCCACTTT. Protein: CASSVDRVGSYNSPLHF.

The chain uses TRBV30 and TRBJ2-6; 8 nucleotides match TRBD1. The length of the CDR3 is 18 residues. The junction had 14 bases not matched to a gene; V was cut back by 4 bases and J by 3 bases. Germline CDR1 GTSNPN, CDR2 SVGIG (reference sequence). This chain's CDR3 is CAWNPGTGVYVGANVLTF. CDR3 sequence (DNA): TGTGCCTGGAACCCAGGGACAGGCGTCTACGTTGGGGCCAACGTCCTGACTTTC.

The V gene is TRBV27, the J gene TRBJ2-3; 11 nucleotides line up with TRBD2. V lost 4 bases and J lost 6; bases outside the gene matches: 12. This CDR3 contains 17 residues. CDR1 MNHEY and CDR2 SMNVEV come from the germline V gene (reference sequence). The CDR3 region is CASSSGPGLAVLDTQYF. CDR3 coding DNA: TGTGCCAGCAGTTCCGGTCCGGGACTAGCGGTGCTGGATACGCAGTATTTT.

This clone occurred once. The genes are TRBV7-6 and TRBJ1-1, with D possibly TRBD1 on 5 matching bases. Germline assignment: CDR1 SGHVS and CDR2 FNYEAQ. The V end was cut by 3 bases, the J end by 5 bases, with 10 bases between. The CDR3 has 13 amino acids. The CDR3 here is CASSFREGTEAFF. The CDR3 nucleotides are TGTGCCAGCAGCTTCAGGGAAGGTACTGAAGCTTTCTTT. Complete variable domain (other parts from reference TRBV7-6 and TRBJ1-1): GAGVSQSPRYKVTKRGQDVALRCDPISGHVSLYWYRQALGQGPEFLTYFNYEAQQDKSGLPNDRFSAERPEGSISTLTIQRTEQRDSAMYRCASSFREGTEAFFGQGTRLTVV.

The gene calls are TRBV5-1 and TRBJ2-1, with D perhaps matching TRBD2 (5 bases). V dropped 0 bases and J dropped 8 bases, with 9 bases sitting between them. CDR1 is SGHRS, CDR2 YFSETQ, per germline. CDR3 length: 13 amino acids. CDR3 loop: CASSLGQRDEQFF. CDR3 nucleotides: TGCGCCAGCAGCTTGGGGCAGAGGGATGAGCAGTTCTTC.

The chain employs TRBV20-1 and TRBJ2-1; D gene uncertain. CDR1 and CDR2 (germline): DFQATT, SNEGSKA (reference sequence). This CDR3 is built from 11 residues. The ends were cut back, 8 bases at V and 5 bases at J, with 10 bases in the middle. The CDR3 DNA follows: TGCAGTACGACAATAAACAATGAGCAGTTCTTC. Protein product: CSTTINNEQFF.

This clone was counted a single time. V is TRBV5-1 and J is TRBJ2-1; weak D call: TRBD2 (5 bases). Trimming took off 5 bases at V and 2 bases at J, with 14 bases between the two ends. The V gene's germline CDR1 is SGHRS and CDR2 YFSETQ. The CDR3 contains 15 residues. CDR3 nucleotides: TGCGCCAGCAGACCACAAAATAGCGCCTACAATGAGCAGTTCTTC. Its protein product is CASRPQNSAYNEQFF.

CDR3 in DNA: TGTGCCAGCAGTGTACAGGGGCGGGAGACCCAGTACTTC. Its translation: CASSVQGRETQYF. The chain combines TRBV25-1 with TRBJ2-5; TRBD1 agrees at 7 bases. The trim removed 4 bases at V and 5 bases at J, leaving 4 bases unmatched. Germline CDR1 MGHDK, CDR2 SYGVNS. This CDR3 contains 13 residues.

Worth noting for this clone: The same CDR3 also results from other DNA sequences found in this sample. The V gene is TRBV5-4, the J gene TRBJ1-1; 8 nucleotides agree with TRBD1. The CDR3 is 13 amino acids. V gave up 4 bases and J gave up 6 bases; unmatched junction bases: 5. The germline V gene encodes CDR1 SGHNT and CDR2 YYREEE (reference sequence). CDR3 sequence reads: CASSPDRGAEAFF. The CDR3, as DNA: TGTGCCAGCAGCCCCGACAGGGGCGCTGAAGCTTTCTTT.

The chain employs TRBV18 and TRBJ2-7; TRBD1 might be the D (5 bases). Germline V lookup: CDR1 KGHSH, CDR2 LQKENI. This CDR3 has 13 residues. The V end was cut by 4 bases, the J end by 0 bases, with 7 bases between. The CDR3 DNA sequence: TGTGCCAGCTCACAGGGGTCCTCCTACGAGCAGTACTTC. Translating it yields CASSQGSSYEQYF. The variable domain in full, with the rest retrieved from reference TRBV18 and TRBJ2-7, is NAGVMQNPRHLVRRRGQEARLRCSPMKGHSHVYWYRQLPEEGLKFMVYLQKENIIDESGMPKERFSAEFPKEGPSILRIQQVVRGDSAAYFCASSQGSSYEQYFGPGTRLTVT.

The chain recombines TRBV7-8 with TRBJ1-4; D perhaps matches TRBD1 (5 bases). The CDR3 runs 15 residues. Trimming pared 4 bases from V and 4 bases from J, leaving 13 bases between. Germline V gene data show CDR1 as SGHVS and CDR2 as FQNEAQ. CDR3 loop: CASSSWGGFNEKLFF. In nucleotides, the CDR3 is TGTGCCAGCAGCTCCTGGGGGGGATTTAATGAAAAACTGTTTTTT.

There are a few counts of this clone. The gene calls are TRBV5-1 and TRBJ2-6, with D unresolved. Trimming removed 4 bases from V and 0 bases from J, with 8 bases in between. Germline V lookup: CDR1 SGHRS, CDR2 YFSETQ. CDR3 size: 15 residues. This CDR3 reads CASSLTLSGANVLTF. In DNA, the CDR3 is TGCGCCAGCAGCCTAACCCTCTCTGGGGCCAACGTCCTGACTTTC. Complete variable domain (other parts from reference TRBV5-1 and TRBJ2-6): KAGVTQTPRYLIKTRGQQVTLSCSPISGHRSVSWYQQTPGQGLQFLFEYFSETQRNKGNFPGRFSGRQFSNSRSEMNVSTLELGDSALYLCASSLTLSGANVLTFGAGSRLTVL.